The clone carrying this T cell receptor beta chain was detected only a few times. This entry is derived from a study of T-cell memory formation after mild COVID-19. One entry per CDR3 protein results from TCRdb running MiXCR on the 5' RACE reads. The profile shows 450,000 to 700,000 distinct CDR3 sequences, approximately 18% of them singletons. V was trimmed by 4 bases and J by 5 bases, leaving 14 bases between them. The CDR3 has 14 amino acids. Germline V lookup: CDR1 SGHRS, CDR2 YFSETQ. This TCR was recovered from an adult woman who had mild COVID-19 (a few samples of this study predate the infection). Cell type and time point are not known. Sample: PBMCs or a T cell subset sorted from them (not recorded which). The gene calls are TRBV5-1 and TRBJ2-3, with D unresolved. DNA of the CDR3: TGCGCCAGCAGCCCCCCGGCAGAAGTAGATACGCAGTATTTT. Translating gives CASSPPAEVDTQYF.